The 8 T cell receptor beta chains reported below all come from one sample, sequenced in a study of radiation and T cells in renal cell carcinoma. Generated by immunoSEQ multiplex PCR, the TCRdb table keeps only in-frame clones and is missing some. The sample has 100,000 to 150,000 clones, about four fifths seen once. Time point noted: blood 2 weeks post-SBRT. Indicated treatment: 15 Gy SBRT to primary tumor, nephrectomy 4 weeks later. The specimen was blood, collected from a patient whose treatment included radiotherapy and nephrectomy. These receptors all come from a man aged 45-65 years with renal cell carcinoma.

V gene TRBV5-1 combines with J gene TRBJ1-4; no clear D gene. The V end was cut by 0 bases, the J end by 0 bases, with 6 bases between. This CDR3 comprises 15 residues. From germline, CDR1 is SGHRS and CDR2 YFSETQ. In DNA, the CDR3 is TGCGCCAGCAGCTTGGCCCTGGCAACTAATGAAAAACTGTTTTTT. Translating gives CASSLALATNEKLFF.

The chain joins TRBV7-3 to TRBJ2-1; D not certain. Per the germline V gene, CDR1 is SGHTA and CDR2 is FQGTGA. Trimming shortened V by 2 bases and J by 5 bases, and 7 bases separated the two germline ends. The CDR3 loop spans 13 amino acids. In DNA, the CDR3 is TGTGCCAGCAGCTTAGGCGAGGACAATGAGCAGTTCTTC. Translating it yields CASSLGEDNEQFF.

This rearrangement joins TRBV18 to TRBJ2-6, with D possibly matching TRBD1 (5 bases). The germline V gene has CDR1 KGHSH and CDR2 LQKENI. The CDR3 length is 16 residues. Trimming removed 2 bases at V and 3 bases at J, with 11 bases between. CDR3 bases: TGTGCCAGCTCACCAAACCAGGGTAGTGGGGCCAACGTCCTGACTTTC. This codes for CASSPNQGSGANVLTF.

This CDR3 is CASSLNTGGGYTF. Here the CDR3 DNA reads TGTGCCAGCAGCTTGAACACCGGGGGCGGCTACACCTTC. V is TRBV7-3 and J is TRBJ1-2, with D perhaps TRBD1 (6 bases). The CDR3 sequence is 13 residues long. Trimming removed 3 bases from V and 8 bases from J, with 13 bases in between. Germline-derived CDR1 and CDR2 are SGHTA and FQGTGA.

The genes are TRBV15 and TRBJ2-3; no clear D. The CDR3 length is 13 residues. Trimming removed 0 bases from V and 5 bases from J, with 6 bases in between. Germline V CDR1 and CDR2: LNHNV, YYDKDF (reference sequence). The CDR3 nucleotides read TGTGCCACCAGCAGAGATCCCCTAGATACGCAGTATTTT. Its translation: CATSRDPLDTQYF.

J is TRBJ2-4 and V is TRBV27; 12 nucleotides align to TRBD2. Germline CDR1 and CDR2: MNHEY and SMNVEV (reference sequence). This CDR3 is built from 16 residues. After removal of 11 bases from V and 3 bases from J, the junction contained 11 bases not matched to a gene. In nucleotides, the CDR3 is TGTGCCTTAAGGAGACTAGCGGGAGACGTCAAAAACATTCAGTACTTC. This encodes CALRRLAGDVKNIQYF.

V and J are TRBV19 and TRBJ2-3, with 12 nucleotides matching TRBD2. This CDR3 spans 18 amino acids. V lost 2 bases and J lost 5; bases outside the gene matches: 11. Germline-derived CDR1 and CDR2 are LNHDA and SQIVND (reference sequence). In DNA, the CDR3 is TGTGCCAGTAGTATACGCCTAGCGGGGGGGCTGAGGGAAGATACGCAGTATTTT. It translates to CASSIRLAGGLREDTQYF.

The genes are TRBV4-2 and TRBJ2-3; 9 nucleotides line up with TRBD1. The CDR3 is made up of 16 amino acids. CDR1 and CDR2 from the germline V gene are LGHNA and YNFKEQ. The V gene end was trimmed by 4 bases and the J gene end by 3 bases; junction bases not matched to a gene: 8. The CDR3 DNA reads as TGTGCCAGCAGCCTATACCCGGGACAGGGTACAGATACGCAGTATTTT. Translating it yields CASSLYPGQGTDTQYF.